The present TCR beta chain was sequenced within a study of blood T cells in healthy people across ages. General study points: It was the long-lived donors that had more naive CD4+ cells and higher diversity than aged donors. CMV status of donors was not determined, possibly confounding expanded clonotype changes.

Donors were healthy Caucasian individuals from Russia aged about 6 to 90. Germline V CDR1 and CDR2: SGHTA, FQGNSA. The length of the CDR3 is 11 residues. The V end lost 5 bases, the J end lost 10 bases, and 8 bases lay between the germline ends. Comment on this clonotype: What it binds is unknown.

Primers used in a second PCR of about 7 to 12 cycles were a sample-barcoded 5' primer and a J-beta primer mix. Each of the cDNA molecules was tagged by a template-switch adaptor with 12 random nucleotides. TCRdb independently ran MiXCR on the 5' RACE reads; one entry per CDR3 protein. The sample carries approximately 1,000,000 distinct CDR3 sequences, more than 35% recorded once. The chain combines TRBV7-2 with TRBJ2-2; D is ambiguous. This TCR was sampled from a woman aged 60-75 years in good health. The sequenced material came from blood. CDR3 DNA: TGTGCCAGCAGCCCCTCGTCGGAGCTGTTTTTT. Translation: CASSPSSELFF.